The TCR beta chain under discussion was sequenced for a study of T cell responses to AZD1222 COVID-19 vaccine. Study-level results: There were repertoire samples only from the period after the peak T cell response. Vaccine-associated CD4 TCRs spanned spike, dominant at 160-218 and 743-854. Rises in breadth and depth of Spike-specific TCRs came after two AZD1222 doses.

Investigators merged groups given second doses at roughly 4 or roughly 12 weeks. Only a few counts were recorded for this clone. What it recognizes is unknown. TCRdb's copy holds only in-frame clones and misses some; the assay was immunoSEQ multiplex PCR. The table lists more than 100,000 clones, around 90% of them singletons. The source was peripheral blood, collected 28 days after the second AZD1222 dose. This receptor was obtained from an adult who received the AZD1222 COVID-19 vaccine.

This CDR3 is CASSYSGIPNTEAFF. Written as DNA, the CDR3 is TGTGCCAGCAGTTACTCTGGCATTCCGAACACTGAAGCTTTCTTT. The chain is built from TRBV6-2 or TRBV6-3 and TRBJ1-1; D unresolved. V dropped 0 bases and J dropped 1 base, with 9 bases sitting between them. This CDR3 region has 15 residues. Germline loops: CDR1 MNHEY, CDR2 SVGEGT.